The clone carrying this T cell receptor beta chain was picked up one time. Every bit of the isolated RNA underwent reverse transcription, so sequencing read expressed TCRB transcripts. The method was immunoSEQ multiplex PCR; TCRdb's version includes in-frame clones alone and lacks a portion of them. The sample has hundreds of thousands of clones; 15% to 19% are singletons. This specimen comes from a study of beta chain features in type 1 diabetes. The CDR3 has 15 residues. V was trimmed by 2 bases and J by 10 bases, leaving 20 bases between them. Per germline, CDR1 SGHDT and CDR2 YYEEEE. This sequence originates from a man aged 18 to 30 in good health. The chain recombines TRBV5-6 with TRBJ2-3, with D tentatively TRBD1 (5 bases). Specimen: naive CD4+ T cells from blood. Here the CDR3 reads CASSFLFKGQLAQYF. Here the CDR3 DNA reads TGTGCCAGCAGCTTCCTCTTTAAGGGGCAGCTCGCGCAGTATTTT.